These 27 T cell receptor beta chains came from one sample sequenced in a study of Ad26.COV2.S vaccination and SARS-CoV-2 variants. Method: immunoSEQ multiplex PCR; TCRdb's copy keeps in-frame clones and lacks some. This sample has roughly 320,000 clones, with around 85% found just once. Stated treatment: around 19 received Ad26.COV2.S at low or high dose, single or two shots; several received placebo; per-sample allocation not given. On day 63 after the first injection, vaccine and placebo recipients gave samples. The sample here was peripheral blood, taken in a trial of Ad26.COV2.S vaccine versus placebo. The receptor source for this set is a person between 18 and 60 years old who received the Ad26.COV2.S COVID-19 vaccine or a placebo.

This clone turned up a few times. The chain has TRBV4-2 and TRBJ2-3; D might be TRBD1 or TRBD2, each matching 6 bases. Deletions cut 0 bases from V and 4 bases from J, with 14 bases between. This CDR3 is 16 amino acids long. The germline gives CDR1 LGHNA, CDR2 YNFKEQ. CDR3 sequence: CASSQEGGPGADTQYF. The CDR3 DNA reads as TGTGCCAGCAGCCAAGAGGGGGGCCCAGGGGCAGATACGCAGTATTTT.

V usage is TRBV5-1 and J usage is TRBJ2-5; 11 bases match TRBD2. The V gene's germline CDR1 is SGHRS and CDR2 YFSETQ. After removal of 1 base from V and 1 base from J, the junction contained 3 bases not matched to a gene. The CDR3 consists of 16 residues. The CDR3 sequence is CASSLLGLAGQETQYF. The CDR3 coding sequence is TGCGCCAGCAGCTTGCTCGGACTAGCGGGCCAAGAGACCCAGTACTTC.

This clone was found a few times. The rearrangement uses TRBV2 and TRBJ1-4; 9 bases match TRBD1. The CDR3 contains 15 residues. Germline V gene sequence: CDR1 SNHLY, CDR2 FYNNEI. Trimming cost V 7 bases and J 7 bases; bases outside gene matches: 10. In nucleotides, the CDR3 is TGTGCCAGCATTCCTATCGGGACAGGGAGTGAAAAACTGTTTTTT. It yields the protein CASIPIGTGSEKLFF.

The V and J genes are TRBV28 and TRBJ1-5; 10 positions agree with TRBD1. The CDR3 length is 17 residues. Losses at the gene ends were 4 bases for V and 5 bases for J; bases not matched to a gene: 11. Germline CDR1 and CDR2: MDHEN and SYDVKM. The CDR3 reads CASSYRGQGEWDQPQHF. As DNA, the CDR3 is TGTGCCAGCAGTTACCGTGGACAGGGGGAATGGGATCAGCCCCAGCATTTT.

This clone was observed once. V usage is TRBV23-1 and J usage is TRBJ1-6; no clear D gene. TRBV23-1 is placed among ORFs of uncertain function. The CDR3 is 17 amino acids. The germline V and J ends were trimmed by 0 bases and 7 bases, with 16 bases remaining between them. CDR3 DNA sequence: TGCGCCAGCAGTCAATCCCCCCCCCTCGGGGAAAATTCACCCCTCCACTTT. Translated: CASSQSPPLGENSPLHF.

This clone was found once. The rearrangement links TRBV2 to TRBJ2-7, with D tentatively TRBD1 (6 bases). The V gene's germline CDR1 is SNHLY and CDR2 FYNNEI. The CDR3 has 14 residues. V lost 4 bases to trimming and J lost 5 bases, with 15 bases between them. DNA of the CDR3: TGTGCCAGCAGTGTTCAAACAGGGAACGACGAGCAGTACTTC. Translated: CASSVQTGNDEQYF.

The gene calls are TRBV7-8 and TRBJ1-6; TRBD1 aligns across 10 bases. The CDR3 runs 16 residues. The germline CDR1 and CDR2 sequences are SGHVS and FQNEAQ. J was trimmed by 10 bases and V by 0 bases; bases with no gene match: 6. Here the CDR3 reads CASSLATGGVGSPLHF. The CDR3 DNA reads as TGTGCCAGCAGCTTAGCGACAGGGGGCGTTGGATCACCCCTCCACTTT.

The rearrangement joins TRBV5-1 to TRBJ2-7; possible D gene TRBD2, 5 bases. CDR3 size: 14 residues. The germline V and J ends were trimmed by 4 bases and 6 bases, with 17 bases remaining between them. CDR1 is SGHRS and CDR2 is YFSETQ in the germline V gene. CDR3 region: CASSLGSQGGEQYF. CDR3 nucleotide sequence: TGCGCCAGCAGCCTTGGCAGCCAAGGAGGCGAGCAGTACTTC.

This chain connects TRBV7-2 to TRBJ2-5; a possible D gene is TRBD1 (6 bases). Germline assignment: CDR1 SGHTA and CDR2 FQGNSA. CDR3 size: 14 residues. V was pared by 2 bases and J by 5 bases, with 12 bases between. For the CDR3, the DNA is TGTGCCAGCAGCTTAACAACAGGGTCTGAGACCCAGTACTTC. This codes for CASSLTTGSETQYF.

CDR3 DNA sequence: TGTGCCAGCAGCGTAGCTGGGACCCACACCGGGGAGCTGTTTTTT. Translated, it gives CASSVAGTHTGELFF. The J gene is TRBJ2-2, the V gene TRBV9; D may correspond to TRBD1 or TRBD2 (5 bases each). CDR3 length: 15 residues. CDR1 is SGDLS and CDR2 is YYNGEE in the germline V gene. The V end lost 0 bases, the J end lost 3 bases, and 9 bases lay between the germline ends. Full variable domain (missing parts from reference TRBV9 and TRBJ2-2): DSGVTQTPKHLITATGQRVTLRCSPRSGDLSVYWYQQSLDQGLQFLIQYYNGEERAKGNILERFSAQQFPDLHSELNLSSLELGDSALYFCASSVAGTHTGELFFGEGSRLTVL.

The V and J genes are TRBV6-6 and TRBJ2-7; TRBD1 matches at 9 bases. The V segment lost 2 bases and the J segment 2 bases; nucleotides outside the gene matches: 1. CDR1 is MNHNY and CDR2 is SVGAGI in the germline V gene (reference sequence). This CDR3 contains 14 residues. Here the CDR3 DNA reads TGTGCCAGCAGTTACGGGACAGGGACCTACGAGCAGTACTTC. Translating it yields CASSYGTGTYEQYF.

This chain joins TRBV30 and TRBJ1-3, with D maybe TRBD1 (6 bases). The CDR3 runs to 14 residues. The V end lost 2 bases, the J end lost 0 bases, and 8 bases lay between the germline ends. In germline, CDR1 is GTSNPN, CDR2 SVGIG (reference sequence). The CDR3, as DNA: TGTGCCTGGAGTACAGGGAGCTCTGGAAACACCATATATTTT. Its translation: CAWSTGSSGNTIYF. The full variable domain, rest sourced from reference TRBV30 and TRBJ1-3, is SQTIHQWPATLVQPVGSPLSLECTVEGTSNPNLYWYRQAAGRGLQLLFYSVGIGQISSEVPQNLSASRPQDRQFILSSKKLLLSDSGFYLCAWSTGSSGNTIYFGEGSWLTVV.

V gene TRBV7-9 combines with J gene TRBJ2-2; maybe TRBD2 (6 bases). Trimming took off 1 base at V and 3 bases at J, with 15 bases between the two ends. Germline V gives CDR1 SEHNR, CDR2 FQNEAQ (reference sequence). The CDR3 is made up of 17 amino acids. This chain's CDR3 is CASSLGYPGVHTGELFF. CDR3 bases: TGTGCCAGCAGCTTAGGATATCCGGGGGTGCACACCGGGGAGCTGTTTTTT.

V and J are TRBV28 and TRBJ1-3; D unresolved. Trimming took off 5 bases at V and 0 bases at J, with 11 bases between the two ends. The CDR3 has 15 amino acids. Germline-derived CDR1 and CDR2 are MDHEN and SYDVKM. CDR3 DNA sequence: TGTGCCAGCAGTCAAGTCCGAAGCTCTGGAAACACCATATATTTT. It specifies CASSQVRSSGNTIYF.

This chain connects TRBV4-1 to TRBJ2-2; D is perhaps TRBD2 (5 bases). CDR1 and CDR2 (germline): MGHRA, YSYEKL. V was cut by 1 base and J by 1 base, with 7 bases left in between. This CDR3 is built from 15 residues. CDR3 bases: TGCGCCAGCAGCCAAGCAGGACTGAACACCGGGGAGCTGTTTTTT. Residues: CASSQAGLNTGELFF.

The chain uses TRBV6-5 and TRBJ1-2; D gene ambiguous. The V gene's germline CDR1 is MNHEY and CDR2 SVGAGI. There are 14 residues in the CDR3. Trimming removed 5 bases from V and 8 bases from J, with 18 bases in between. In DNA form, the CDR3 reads TGTGCCAGCAGTCCCCCCGGGAGGTCGTGGGGCTACACCTTC. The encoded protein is CASSPPGRSWGYTF.

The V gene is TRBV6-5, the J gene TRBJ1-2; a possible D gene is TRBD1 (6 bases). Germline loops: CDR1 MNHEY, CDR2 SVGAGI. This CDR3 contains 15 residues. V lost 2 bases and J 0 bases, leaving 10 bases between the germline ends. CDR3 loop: CASSYLGGPNYGYTF. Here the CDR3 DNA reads TGTGCCAGCAGTTACCTGGGGGGCCCTAACTATGGCTACACCTTC.

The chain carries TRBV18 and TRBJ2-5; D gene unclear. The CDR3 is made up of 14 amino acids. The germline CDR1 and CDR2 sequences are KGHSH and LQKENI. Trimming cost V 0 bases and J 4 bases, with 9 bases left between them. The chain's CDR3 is CASSPPGERETQYF. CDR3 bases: TGTGCCAGCTCACCACCGGGCGAGCGAGAGACCCAGTACTTC.

CDR3 nucleotides: TGCGCCAGCAGCTTGACTAGCGGGGGGGCAAATACGCAGTATTTT. This sequence encodes CASSLTSGGANTQYF. The V and J genes are TRBV5-1 and TRBJ2-3; the match to TRBD2 covers 13 bases. V trimming: 1 base; J trimming: 7 bases; junction bases outside the gene matches: 3. The CDR3 is 15 residues long. Looked up from germline, CDR1 is SGHRS and CDR2 is YFSETQ.

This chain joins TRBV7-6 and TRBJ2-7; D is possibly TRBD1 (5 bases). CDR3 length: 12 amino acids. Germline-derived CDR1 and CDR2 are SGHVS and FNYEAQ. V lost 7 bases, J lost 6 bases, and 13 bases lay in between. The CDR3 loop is CASTGPQGEQYF. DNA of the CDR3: TGTGCCAGCACCGGGCCTCAGGGCGAGCAGTACTTC.

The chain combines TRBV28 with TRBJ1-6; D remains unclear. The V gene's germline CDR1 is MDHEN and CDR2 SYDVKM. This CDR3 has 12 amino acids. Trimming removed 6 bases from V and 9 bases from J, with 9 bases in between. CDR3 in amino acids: CASRLGRSPLHF. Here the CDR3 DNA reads TGTGCCAGCAGGCTCGGTCGTTCACCCCTCCACTTT.

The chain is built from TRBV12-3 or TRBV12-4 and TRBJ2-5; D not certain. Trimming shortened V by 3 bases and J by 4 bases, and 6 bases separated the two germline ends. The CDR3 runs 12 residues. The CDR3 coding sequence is TGTGCCAGCAGTTTCGTTCGAGAGACCCAGTACTTC. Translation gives CASSFVRETQYF.

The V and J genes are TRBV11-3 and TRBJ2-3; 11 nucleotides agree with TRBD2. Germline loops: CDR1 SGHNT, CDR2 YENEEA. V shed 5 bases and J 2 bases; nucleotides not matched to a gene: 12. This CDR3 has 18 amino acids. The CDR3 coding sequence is TGTGCCAGCAGCACCCGACTAGCGGGGACGTTACTCACAGATACGCAGTATTTT. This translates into CASSTRLAGTLLTDTQYF.

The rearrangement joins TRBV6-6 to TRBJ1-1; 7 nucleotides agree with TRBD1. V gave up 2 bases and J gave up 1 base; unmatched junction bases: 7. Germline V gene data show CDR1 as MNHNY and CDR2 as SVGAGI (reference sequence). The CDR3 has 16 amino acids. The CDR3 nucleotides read TGTGCCAGCAGTTACCTTCGGACAGGAGGGAACACTGAAGCTTTCTTT. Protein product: CASSYLRTGGNTEAFF.

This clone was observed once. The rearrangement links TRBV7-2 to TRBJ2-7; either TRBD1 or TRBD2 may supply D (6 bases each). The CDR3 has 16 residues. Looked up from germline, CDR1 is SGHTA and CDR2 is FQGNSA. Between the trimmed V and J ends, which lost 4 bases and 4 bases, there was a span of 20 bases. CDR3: CASSSHPREGGYEQYF. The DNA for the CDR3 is TGTGCCAGCAGCTCACACCCCCGGGAAGGGGGGTACGAGCAGTACTTC.

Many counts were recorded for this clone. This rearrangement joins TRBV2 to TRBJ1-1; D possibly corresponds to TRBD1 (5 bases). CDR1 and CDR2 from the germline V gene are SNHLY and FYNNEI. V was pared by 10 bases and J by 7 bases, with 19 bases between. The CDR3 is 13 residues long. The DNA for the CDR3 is TGTGCCACAGCTCCGGGTCTTGGGGGTGAAGCTTTCTTT. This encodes CATAPGLGGEAFF.

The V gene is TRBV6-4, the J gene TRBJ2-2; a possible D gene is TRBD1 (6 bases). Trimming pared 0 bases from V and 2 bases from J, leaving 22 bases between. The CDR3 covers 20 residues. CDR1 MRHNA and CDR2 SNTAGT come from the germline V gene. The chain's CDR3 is CASSDSHRVGSGTNTGELFF. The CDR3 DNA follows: TGTGCCAGCAGTGACTCGCACAGGGTAGGGTCCGGGACCAACACCGGGGAGCTGTTTTTT.